A selection of T cell receptor beta chains follows, all from one sample in a study of blood T cells in healthy people across ages. Each CDR3 protein is one row after TCRdb ran MiXCR on the 5' RACE reads. The repertoire includes 450,000 to 700,000 distinct CDR3 sequences, roughly 29% of them detected once, and under 20% sits in the top ten. Sequenced sample: blood. Receptor source: a woman in her sixties or seventies in good health. CDR3s include the opening cysteine and the closing phenylalanine or tryptophan. D genes are given only for firm matches.

D	V	J	CDR3
TRBD1	TRBV5-1	TRBJ1-2	CASSPGQARWDGYTF
-	TRBV20-1	TRBJ1-4	CGARAPRRGEKLFF
-	TRBV7-9	TRBJ1-4	CASSPGQSEGEKLFF
-	TRBV7-9	TRBJ2-2	CASSFTYRDLNTGELFF
TRBD1	TRBV7-9	TRBJ1-3	CASSPRGQTSGNTIYF
-	TRBV7-9	TRBJ1-4	CASSLEGANEKLFF
-	TRBV6-5	TRBJ2-7	CASSYRARVNSYEQYF
-	TRBV5-1	TRBJ2-5	CASSPRPEQETQYF
-	TRBV5-1	TRBJ2-5	CASSRLTGGWETQYF
-	TRBV4-2	TRBJ2-7	CASSGGKGTSSYEQYF
-	TRBV4-1	-	CASSQGRGQKETQYF
-	TRBV18	TRBJ2-2	CASSRTDLNTGELFF
-	TRBV6-6	TRBJ1-3	CAVGPSLGSAGNTIYF
TRBD1	TRBV2	TRBJ2-5	CASSGDRGGETQYF
-	TRBV29-1	TRBJ2-1	CSVDSLHNEQFF
-	TRBV11-2	TRBJ2-5	CASSVTRQGAGETQYF
-	TRBV10-3	TRBJ2-5	CAISESPNGRTLQETQYF
-	TRBV19	TRBJ2-6	CASKTESSGANVLTF
-	TRBV29-1	TRBJ1-1	CSAKHRIQGLNTEAFF
TRBD2	TRBV6-5	TRBJ2-5	CASSYSGSGGGQETQYF
TRBD1	TRBV29-1	-	CSVGTGRSNEQYF
-	TRBV19	TRBJ1-4	CASSRGASTNEKLFF
-	TRBV6-5	TRBJ2-3	CASTEGRTQYF
-	TRBV12-5	TRBJ2-3	CASGSPGTGGTDTQYF
TRBD2	TRBV20-1	TRBJ2-1	CSALHSGGPNEQFF
-	TRBV14	TRBJ1-6	CASSQTGTSPLHF
TRBD1	TRBV24-1	TRBJ1-5	CATSDQGAAQPQHF
TRBD1	TRBV19	TRBJ1-2	CASSYDRGTYGYTF
-	TRBV11-2	TRBJ2-1	CATSGPPGWQFF
-	TRBV4-3	TRBJ2-6	CASRQVSRQTGANVLTF
-	TRBV5-1	TRBJ2-7	CASSSGRARAYEQYF
TRBD1	TRBV29-1	TRBJ1-2	CSVQGQGFWGYTF
-	TRBV7-3	TRBJ1-1	CASSLARDAEAFF
-	TRBV20-1	TRBJ2-2	CSAGGLSGGELFF
-	TRBV20-1	TRBJ1-2	CSAHESFAGRYGYTF
-	TRBV3-1	TRBJ1-4	CASSQRGGYYEKLFF
TRBD2	TRBV20-1	TRBJ2-1	CSAPKLAGGYNEQFF
TRBD1	TRBV2	TRBJ2-5	CAIKTGQGETQYF
-	TRBV5-1	TRBJ2-7	CASSLSGDYEQYF
-	TRBV7-7	TRBJ2-5	CASSSQGRVETQYF
-	TRBV29-1	TRBJ2-3	CSVAGEGRTQYF
-	TRBV6-2/TRBV6-3	TRBJ2-7	CASSYYSEQYF
-	TRBV7-8	TRBJ1-4	CASSPGGKPFF
-	TRBV6-2/TRBV6-3	TRBJ2-5	CASSYIRTQETQYF
TRBD2	TRBV7-2	TRBJ2-5	CASNSYRLAGEETQYF
TRBD2	TRBV4-2	TRBJ2-7	CASSSNPGTSYEQYF
TRBD2	TRBV7-2	-	CASSFPRTSGQREYNEQFF
-	TRBV4-3	TRBJ1-1	CASSPQLPGLNTEAFF
-	TRBV18	TRBJ2-6	CASSTGGGISGANVLTF
TRBD2	TRBV10-3	-	CAIRLAGGETQYF
TRBD2	TRBV20-1	TRBJ2-5	CSARFGAGGTFGRETQYF
-	TRBV29-1	TRBJ2-3	CSVESGATDTQYF
TRBD1	TRBV13	TRBJ2-3	CASSLRGGARSDTQYF
-	TRBV5-1	TRBJ2-4	CASARTSRENIQYF